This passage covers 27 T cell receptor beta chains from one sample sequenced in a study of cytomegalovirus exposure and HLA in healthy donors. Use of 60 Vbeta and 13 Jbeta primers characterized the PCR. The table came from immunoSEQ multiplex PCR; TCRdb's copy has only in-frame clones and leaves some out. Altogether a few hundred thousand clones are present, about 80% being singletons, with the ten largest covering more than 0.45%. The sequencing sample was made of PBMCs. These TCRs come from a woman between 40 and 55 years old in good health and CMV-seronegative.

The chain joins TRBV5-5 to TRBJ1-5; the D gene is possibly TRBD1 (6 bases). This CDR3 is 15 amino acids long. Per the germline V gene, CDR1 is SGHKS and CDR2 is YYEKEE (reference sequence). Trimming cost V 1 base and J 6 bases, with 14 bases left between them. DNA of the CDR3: TGTGCCAGCAGCTTGTTAGAGGGGGGGGGTCAGCCCCAGCATTTT. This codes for CASSLLEGGGQPQHF.

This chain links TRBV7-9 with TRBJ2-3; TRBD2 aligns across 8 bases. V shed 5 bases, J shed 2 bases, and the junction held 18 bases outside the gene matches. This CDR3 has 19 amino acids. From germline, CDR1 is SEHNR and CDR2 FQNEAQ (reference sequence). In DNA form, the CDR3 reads TGTGCCAGCAGCCGATGGATTGGAACGGCGGGGGGAAACACAGATACGCAGTATTTT. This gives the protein CASSRWIGTAGGNTDTQYF.

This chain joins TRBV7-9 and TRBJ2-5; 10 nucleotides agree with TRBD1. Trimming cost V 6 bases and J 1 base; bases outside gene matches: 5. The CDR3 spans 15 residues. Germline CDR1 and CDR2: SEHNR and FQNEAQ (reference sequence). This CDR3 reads CASRPGTGAQETQYF. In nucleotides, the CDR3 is TGTGCCAGCAGGCCCGGGACAGGGGCCCAAGAGACCCAGTACTTC.

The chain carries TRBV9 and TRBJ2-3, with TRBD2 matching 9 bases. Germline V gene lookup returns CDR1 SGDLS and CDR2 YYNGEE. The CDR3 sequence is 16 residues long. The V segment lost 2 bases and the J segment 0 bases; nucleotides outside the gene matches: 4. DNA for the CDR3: TGTGCCAGCAGCGTCCTAGCGGGGATTAGCACAGATACGCAGTATTTT. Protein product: CASSVLAGISTDTQYF.

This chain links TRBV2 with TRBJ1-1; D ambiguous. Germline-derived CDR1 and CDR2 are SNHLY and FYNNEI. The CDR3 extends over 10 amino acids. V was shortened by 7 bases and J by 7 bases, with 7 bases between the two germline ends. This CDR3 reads CASTEGEAFF. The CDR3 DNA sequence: TGTGCCAGCACGGAGGGTGAAGCTTTCTTT.

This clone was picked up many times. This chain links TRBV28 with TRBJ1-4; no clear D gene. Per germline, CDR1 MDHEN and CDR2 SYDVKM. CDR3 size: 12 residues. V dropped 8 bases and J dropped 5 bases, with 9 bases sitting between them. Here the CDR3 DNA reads TGTGCCAGCTGTTGGGCAAATGAAAAACTGTTTTTT. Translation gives CASCWANEKLFF.

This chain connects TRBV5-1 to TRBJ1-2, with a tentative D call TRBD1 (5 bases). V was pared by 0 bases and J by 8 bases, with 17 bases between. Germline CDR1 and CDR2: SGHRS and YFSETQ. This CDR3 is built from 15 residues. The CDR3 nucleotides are TGCGCCAGCAGCTTGGTTCAGGGTGGAACGATGGGCTACACCTTC. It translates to CASSLVQGGTMGYTF.

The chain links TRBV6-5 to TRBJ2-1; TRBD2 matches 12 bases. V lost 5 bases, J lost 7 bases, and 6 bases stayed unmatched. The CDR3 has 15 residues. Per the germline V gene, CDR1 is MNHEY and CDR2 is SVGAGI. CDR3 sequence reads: CASSPLAGGHNEQFF. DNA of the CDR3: TGTGCCAGCAGTCCCCTAGCGGGGGGGCATAATGAGCAGTTCTTC.

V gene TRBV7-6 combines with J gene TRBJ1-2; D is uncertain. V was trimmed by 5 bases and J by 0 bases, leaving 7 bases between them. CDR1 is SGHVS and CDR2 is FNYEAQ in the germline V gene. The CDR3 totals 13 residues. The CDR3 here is CASSNNPNYGYTF. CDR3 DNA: TGTGCCAGCAGCAACAACCCTAACTATGGCTACACCTTC. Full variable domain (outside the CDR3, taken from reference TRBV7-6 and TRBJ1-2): GAGVSQSPRYKVTKRGQDVALRCDPISGHVSLYWYRQALGQGPEFLTYFNYEAQQDKSGLPNDRFSAERPEGSISTLTIQRTEQRDSAMYRCASSNNPNYGYTFGSGTRLTVV.

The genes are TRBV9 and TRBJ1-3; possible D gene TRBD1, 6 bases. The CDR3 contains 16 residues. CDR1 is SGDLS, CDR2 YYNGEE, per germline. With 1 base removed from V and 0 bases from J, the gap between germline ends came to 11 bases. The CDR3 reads CASSVYDRSSGNTIYF. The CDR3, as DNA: TGTGCCAGCAGCGTATATGACAGGTCCTCTGGAAACACCATATATTTT.

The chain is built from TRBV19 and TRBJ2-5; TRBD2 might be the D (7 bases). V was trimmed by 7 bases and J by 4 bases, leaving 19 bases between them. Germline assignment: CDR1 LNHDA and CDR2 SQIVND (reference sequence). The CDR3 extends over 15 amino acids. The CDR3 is CASNHGGGSGETQYF. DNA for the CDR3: TGTGCCAGTAATCACGGGGGCGGGAGTGGAGAGACCCAGTACTTC.

The CDR3 coding sequence is TGTGCCAGCAGAACACAGGGGAACAACTATGGCTACACCTTC. Translating it yields CASRTQGNNYGYTF. The chain combines TRBV2 with TRBJ1-2, with 7 bases that match TRBD1. Germline assignment: CDR1 SNHLY and CDR2 FYNNEI. V was pared by 6 bases and J by 2 bases, with 6 bases of the junction left unmatched. The CDR3 extends over 14 amino acids.

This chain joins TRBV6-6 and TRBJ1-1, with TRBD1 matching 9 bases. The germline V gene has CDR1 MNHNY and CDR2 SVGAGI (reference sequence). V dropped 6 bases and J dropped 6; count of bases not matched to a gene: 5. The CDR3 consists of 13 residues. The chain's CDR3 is CASSKQGAPEAFF. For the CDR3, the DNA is TGTGCCAGCAGCAAACAGGGGGCCCCTGAAGCTTTCTTT.

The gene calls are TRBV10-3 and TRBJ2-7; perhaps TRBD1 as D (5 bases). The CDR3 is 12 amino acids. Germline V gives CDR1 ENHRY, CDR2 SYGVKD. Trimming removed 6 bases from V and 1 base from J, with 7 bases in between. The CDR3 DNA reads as TGTGCCATCAGGGACATATCCTACGAGCAGTACTTC. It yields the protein CAIRDISYEQYF.

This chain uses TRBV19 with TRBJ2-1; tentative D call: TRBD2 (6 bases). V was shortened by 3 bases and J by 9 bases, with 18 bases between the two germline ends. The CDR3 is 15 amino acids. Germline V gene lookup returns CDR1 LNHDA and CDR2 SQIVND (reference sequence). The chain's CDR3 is CASSIFAGGAGEQFF. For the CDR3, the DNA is TGTGCCAGTAGTATCTTCGCGGGCGGGGCGGGTGAGCAGTTCTTC.

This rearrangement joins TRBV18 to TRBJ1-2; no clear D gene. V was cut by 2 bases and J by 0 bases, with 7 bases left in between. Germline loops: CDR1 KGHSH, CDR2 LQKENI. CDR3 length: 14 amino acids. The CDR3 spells CASSPTAANYGYTF. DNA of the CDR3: TGTGCCAGCTCACCAACAGCAGCTAACTATGGCTACACCTTC.

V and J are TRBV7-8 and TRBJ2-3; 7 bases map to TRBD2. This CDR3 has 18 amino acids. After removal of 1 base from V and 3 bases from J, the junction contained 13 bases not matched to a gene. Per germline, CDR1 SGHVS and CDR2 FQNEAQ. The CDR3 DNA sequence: TGTGCCAGCAGCTTAGAGGTACACTCCGGACTAGGGACAGATACGCAGTATTTT. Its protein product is CASSLEVHSGLGTDTQYF.

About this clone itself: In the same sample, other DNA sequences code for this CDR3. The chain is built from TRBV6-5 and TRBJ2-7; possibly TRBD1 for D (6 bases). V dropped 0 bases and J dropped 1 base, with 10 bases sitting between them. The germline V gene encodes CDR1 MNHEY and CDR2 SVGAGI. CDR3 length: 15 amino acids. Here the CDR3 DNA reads TGTGCCAGCAGTTACTCGAATAGGGGGTCCTACGAGCAGTACTTC. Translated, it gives CASSYSNRGSYEQYF.

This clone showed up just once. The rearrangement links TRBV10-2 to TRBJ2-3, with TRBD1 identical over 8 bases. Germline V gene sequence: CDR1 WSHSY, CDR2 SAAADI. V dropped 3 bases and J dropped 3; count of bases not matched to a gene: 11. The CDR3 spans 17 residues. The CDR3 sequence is CASSESHPGGATDTQYF. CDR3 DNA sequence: TGCGCCAGCAGTGAATCCCACCCAGGGGGCGCGACAGATACGCAGTATTTT.

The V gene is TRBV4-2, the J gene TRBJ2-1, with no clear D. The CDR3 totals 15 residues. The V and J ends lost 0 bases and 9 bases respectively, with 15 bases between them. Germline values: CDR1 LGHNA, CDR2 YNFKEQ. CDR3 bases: TGTGCCAGCAGCCAAGATGAGGCTAGTTTTGGTGAGCAGTTCTTC. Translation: CASSQDEASFGEQFF.

Written as DNA, the CDR3 is TGTGCCAGCAGCATAACTCAGGGCGGCTCTGGAAACACCATATATTTT. It yields the protein CASSITQGGSGNTIYF. The chain has TRBV13 and TRBJ1-3, with D maybe TRBD1 (5 bases). The CDR3 runs 16 residues. The germline V gene has CDR1 PRHDT and CDR2 FYEKMQ (reference sequence). Trimming cost V 5 bases and J 0 bases, with 14 bases left between them.

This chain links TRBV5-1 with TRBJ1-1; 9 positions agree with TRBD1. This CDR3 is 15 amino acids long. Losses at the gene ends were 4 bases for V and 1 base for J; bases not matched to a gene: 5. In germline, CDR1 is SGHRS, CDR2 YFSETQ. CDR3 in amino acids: CASSLRDRANTEAFF. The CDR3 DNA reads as TGCGCCAGCAGCCTGAGGGACAGGGCGAACACTGAAGCTTTCTTT.

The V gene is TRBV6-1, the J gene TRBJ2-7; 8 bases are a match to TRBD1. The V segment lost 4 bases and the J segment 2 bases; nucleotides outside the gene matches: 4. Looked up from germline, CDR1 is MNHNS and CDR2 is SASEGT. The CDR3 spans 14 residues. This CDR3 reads CASSVGTGPYEQYF. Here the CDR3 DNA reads TGTGCCAGCAGTGTCGGGACAGGCCCCTACGAGCAGTACTTC.

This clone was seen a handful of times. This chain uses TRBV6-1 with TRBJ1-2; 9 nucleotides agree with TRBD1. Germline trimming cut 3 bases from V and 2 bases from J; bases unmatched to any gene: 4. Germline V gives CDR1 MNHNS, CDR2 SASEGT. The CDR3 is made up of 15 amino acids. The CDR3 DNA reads TGTGCCAGCAGTGATGGGGACAGGGCGAACTATGGCTACACCTTC. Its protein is CASSDGDRANYGYTF.

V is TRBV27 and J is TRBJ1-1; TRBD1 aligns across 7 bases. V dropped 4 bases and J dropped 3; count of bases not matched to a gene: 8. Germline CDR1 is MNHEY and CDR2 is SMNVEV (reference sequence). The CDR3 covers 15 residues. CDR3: CASSYSDRADTEAFF. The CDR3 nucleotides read TGTGCCAGCAGTTACTCTGACAGGGCGGACACTGAAGCTTTCTTT.

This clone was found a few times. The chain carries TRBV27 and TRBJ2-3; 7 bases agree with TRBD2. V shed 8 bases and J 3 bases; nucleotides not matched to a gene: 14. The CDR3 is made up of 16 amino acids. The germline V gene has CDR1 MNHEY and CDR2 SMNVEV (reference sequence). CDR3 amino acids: CASRWSAGESTDTQYF. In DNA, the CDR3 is TGTGCCAGCCGATGGTCCGCGGGGGAGTCGACAGATACGCAGTATTTT.

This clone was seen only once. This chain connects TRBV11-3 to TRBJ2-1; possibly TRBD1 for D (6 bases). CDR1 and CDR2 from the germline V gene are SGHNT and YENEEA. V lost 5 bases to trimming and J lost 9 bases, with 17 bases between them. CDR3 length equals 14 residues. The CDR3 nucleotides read TGTGCCAGCAGCACCAGGACAGTTCACGGTGAGCAGTTCTTC. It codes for CASSTRTVHGEQFF.